This T cell receptor (beta chain) is drawn from a study of monozygotic twins with cystic fibrosis. The wider study: Three micrograms of fragmented DNA underwent 15 PCR cycles for library preparation.

Here immunoSEQ multiplex PCR was the method, and the copy in TCRdb shows in-frame clones only, minus some. The sample shows over 10,000 clones, 65% to 90% of them seen only once. Overall study results and limits: Age, concordance and disease severity did not associate with shared CDR3 numbers. Median Simpson clonality of approximately 0.0088 suggested naive T cells predominated. Monozygotic CF twin pairs shared significantly more nucleotide-identical clonotypes than unrelated CF individuals did.

In germline, CDR1 is LNHNV, CDR2 YYDKDF (reference sequence). The CDR3 contains 16 residues. The trim removed 2 bases at V and 0 bases at J, leaving 5 bases unmatched. A word on this clone: Its antigen is undetermined.

V and J are TRBV15 and TRBJ2-7; 9 bases match TRBD2. The source material was blood. The receptor was isolated from a man aged 18 to 30 with cystic fibrosis. The CDR3 sequence is CATSRFSGGASYEQYF. The DNA of the CDR3 is TGTGCCACCAGCAGATTTAGCGGGGGAGCCTCCTACGAGCAGTACTTC.